These T cell receptor beta chains were read from a single sample in a study of graft-versus-host responses after intestinal transplantation. TCRdb's table, derived via immunoSEQ multiplex PCR, lists solely in-frame clones and lacks some. The data show about 23,000 clones, more than 85% seen once. Sequencing used PBMCs, obtained approximately 38 days after intestinal transplant. All receptors derive from a human patient who received an intestinal transplant, so some T cells may come from the graft donor. The conserved cysteine and the conserved F or W are not part of the CDR3 here. Rows may omit the clone size; those that give it use once, few, many or a size class.

V gene	clone size	CDR3 protein
TRBV9	.	ASSARTATYEQY
TRBV7-9	once	ASSFTAETDTQY
TRBV28	.	ASSLYQGGGFGYT
TRBV6-7	.	ASSSPVVGREQY
TRBV10-3	.	AIEASGRESYNEQF
TRBV4-1	.	ASSQGAGGEQY
TRBV28	.	ASRVRDRVFTGGYT
TRBV5-4	.	ASSLNPDRLNTEAF
TRBV15	.	ATRLAGNEQF
TRBV6-5	.	ASSLEGASGNTIY
TRBV6-1	.	ASFRVSYEQY
TRBV27	.	ASRKTGFKQPQH
TRBV10-3	medium-sized	AISEQGGYQPQH
TRBV5-6	.	ASSGGRGKWTEAF
TRBV28	.	ASRQGKPGELF
TRBV29-1	.	SGTSGRNYEQY
TRBV7-3	.	ASSSGLAGVHNEQF
TRBV2	.	ASRGQVTYQETQY
TRBV2	.	ASSVTGGDYNEQF
TRBV4-1	few	ASSQDPPGRVSNQPQH
TRBV11-2	.	ASNNPSYEQY
TRBV28	.	ASSFQTGGVLAGTFSYNEQF
TRBV7-3	few	ASSLTGTGNYEQY
TRBV6-5	once	ASSYGLAGVYNEQF
TRBV6-5	once	ASSYSGTGTEKLF
TRBV5-1	.	ASSNRLADGELF
TRBV28	.	ASSIAWVGYEQY
TRBV19	.	ASSRGHYGYT
TRBV2	.	ASSVRLADEQF
TRBV15	.	ATSRVGDFLPEQF
TRBV5-6	.	ASSYVSGTSTDTQY
TRBV27	once	ASSLVPGETQY
TRBV27	.	ASSLLTSTDTQY
TRBV19	.	ASSMAVLYGYT
TRBV9	once	ASSPRPQGAGGEQY
TRBV10-1	once	ASSEVRLTDTQY
TRBV28	.	ASSPLGTTSYNEQF
TRBV29-1	.	SVFVLGTGELF
TRBV5-6	once	ASSLEDRLLNTEAF
TRBV6-7	.	ASTIFQGSSSYEQY
TRBV5-1	.	ASSLEGGTGELF
TRBV28	once	ASSLGRGPATDTQY
TRBV5-1	.	ASSTSGRHNEQF
TRBV5-6	.	ASSPGTSNEQF
TRBV7-9	.	ASGVSYEQY
TRBV4-3	.	ASSQDDTTNEKLF
TRBV29-1	.	SVALDGDTQY
TRBV27	.	ASSRTGGSNQPQH
TRBV6-6	.	ASSYSGGKNQPQH
TRBV29-1	.	SVEDQEGVYNEQF
TRBV28	.	ASSRGHGTNYGYT
TRBV6-6	.	ASTALAGVDEQF
TRBV4-1	.	ASSPVAAGLETQY
TRBV5-8	.	ASSLGQDTQY
TRBV7-2	.	ASSSHRNNPHYEQY